One sample yielded the 15 T cell receptor beta chains listed below, sequenced in a study of shared clonotypes between healthy human individuals (dated by TCRdb to the early 2020s). To prepare the library, the immunoSEQ multiplex PCR assay was applied. As stored in TCRdb, this immuneACCESS dataset retains in-frame rearrangements with V and J assigned. A fraction of the clones does not appear; measured against another copy, unresolved V genes explain less than half of the discrepancy, and the remainder lacks a known reason. This sample lists around 350,000 clones; about 70% were detected once. The leading ten clones occupy about 10% of the sample. Material: memory CD4+ T cells sorted from blood. This specimen's cell subset or site label, interpreted: CD45RA-negative fraction. The receptors originated from a man between 25 and 39 years old in good health.

The chain is built from TRBV6-1 and TRBJ2-7; maybe TRBD1 (5 bases). Germline V CDR1 and CDR2: MNHNS, SASEGT. The CDR3 is 13 amino acids. The V end lost 3 bases, the J end lost 4 bases, and 10 bases lay between the germline ends. The CDR3 nucleotides read TGTGCCAGCAGTGATCTGGACAAGTACGAGCAGTACTTC. Encoded protein: CASSDLDKYEQYF.

The genes are TRBV5-1 and TRBJ2-1, with TRBD2 matching over 12 bases. Trimming at V came to 2 bases and at J to 6 bases, leaving 3 bases not matched to a gene. There are 15 residues in the CDR3. Germline V CDR1 and CDR2: SGHRS, YFSETQ. CDR3 bases: TGCGCCAGCAGCTTATTGACTAGCGGGAGCAATGAGCAGTTCTTC. This translates into CASSLLTSGSNEQFF. Complete variable domain (other parts from reference TRBV5-1 and TRBJ2-1): KAGVTQTPRYLIKTRGQQVTLSCSPISGHRSVSWYQQTPGQGLQFLFEYFSETQRNKGNFPGRFSGRQFSNSRSEMNVSTLELGDSALYLCASSLLTSGSNEQFFGPGTRLTVL.

The CDR3 here is CASSYSRGARGNTIYF. CDR3 coding DNA: TGTGCCAGCAGTTACTCGAGAGGGGCACGAGGAAACACCATATATTTT. The gene calls are TRBV6-6 and TRBJ1-3, with D perhaps TRBD1 (5 bases). CDR1 MNHNY and CDR2 SVGAGI come from the germline V gene (reference sequence). The CDR3 length is 16 residues. V was cut by 0 bases and J by 4 bases, with 13 bases left in between.

The chain has TRBV7-6 and TRBJ2-7; D is perhaps TRBD1 or TRBD2 (6 bases each). Germline CDR1 and CDR2: SGHVS and FNYEAQ. The CDR3 is 11 residues long. V lost 5 bases, J lost 6 bases, and 8 bases lay in between. In nucleotides, the CDR3 is TGTGCCAGCAGCAAGGGGGGCGAGCAGTACTTC. Its protein product is CASSKGGEQYF.

This clone was picked up one time. This may arise from a read error, as a much more abundant clone is one base away. The chain combines TRBV2 with TRBJ2-1; 7 bases are shared with TRBD1. The CDR3 consists of 12 residues. Germline CDR1 SNHLY, CDR2 FYNNEI. Trimming took 3 bases from V and 14 from J; bases not matched to a gene: 7. As DNA, the CDR3 is TGTGCCAGCAGTGAGGGACAGTATTCGAAGTTCTTC. Translating gives CASSEGQYSKFF.

This clone was detected only once. Within the sample, other DNA sequences also encode this same CDR3. The J gene is TRBJ2-7, the V gene TRBV5-6; no firm D call. V was pared by 3 bases and J by 3 bases, with 7 bases between. CDR1 is SGHDT, CDR2 YYEEEE, per germline. This CDR3 contains 12 residues. The CDR3 spells CASSSQLYEQYF. CDR3 DNA sequence: TGTGCCAGCAGCTCCCAACTCTACGAGCAGTACTTC.

This rearrangement joins TRBV5-1 to TRBJ2-2, with no clear D. Trimming removed 2 bases at V and 0 bases at J, with 11 bases between. Germline V lookup: CDR1 SGHRS, CDR2 YFSETQ. CDR3 length: 16 amino acids. In DNA, the CDR3 is TGCGCCAGCAGCTTTACGGCAAATGCGAACACCGGGGAGCTGTTTTTT. It is translated as CASSFTANANTGELFF.

V and J are TRBV7-2 and TRBJ2-2, with 7 bases that match TRBD1. This CDR3 region has 16 residues. After removal of 4 bases from V and 4 bases from J, the junction contained 9 bases not matched to a gene. CDR1 is SGHTA, CDR2 FQGNSA, per germline. The CDR3 spells CASSSRWDRSTGELFF. The DNA for the CDR3 is TGTGCCAGCAGCTCAAGATGGGACAGAAGCACCGGGGAGCTGTTTTTT.

The chain employs TRBV5-1 and TRBJ2-3, with a tentative D call TRBD1 (7 bases). Germline CDR1 is SGHRS and CDR2 is YFSETQ. Trimming stripped 4 bases from V and 2 bases from J, with 11 bases between. CDR3 length equals 14 residues. CDR3 in DNA: TGCGCCAGCAGCGGGGGGACAGTCACAGATACGCAGTATTTT. Amino acid sequence: CASSGGTVTDTQYF.

This chain joins TRBV7-9 and TRBJ1-2; a possible D gene is TRBD1 (5 bases). The CDR3 runs 16 residues. V gave up 0 bases and J gave up 5 bases, with 16 bases separating them. Germline V CDR1 and CDR2: SEHNR, FQNEAQ (reference sequence). CDR3 DNA sequence: TGTGCCAGCAGCTTAGCTATTGGAGGGACCCCATATGGCTACACCTTC. This encodes CASSLAIGGTPYGYTF.

The chain recombines TRBV2 with TRBJ1-2; a weak D match, TRBD1 (6 bases). The ends were cut back, 1 base at V and 5 bases at J, with 14 bases in the middle. Germline V gene lookup returns CDR1 SNHLY and CDR2 FYNNEI. The CDR3 runs to 15 residues. The CDR3 here is CASSEGGRGTYGYTF. The CDR3 nucleotides are TGTGCCAGCAGTGAAGGTGGCAGGGGTACTTATGGCTACACCTTC.

The gene calls are TRBV7-7 and TRBJ2-5; tentative D call: TRBD2 (6 bases). Germline V gene lookup returns CDR1 SSHAT and CDR2 FNYEAQ (reference sequence). This CDR3 has 14 amino acids. The V gene lost 5 bases and the J gene lost 5 bases, with 15 bases spanning the gap. The CDR3 here is CASSPTGGYETQYF. The CDR3 nucleotides are TGTGCCAGCAGCCCGACCGGGGGATACGAGACCCAGTACTTC.

The chain carries TRBV9 and TRBJ2-3; D remains ambiguous. Germline V lookup: CDR1 SGDLS, CDR2 YYNGEE. Trimming stripped 1 base from V and 6 bases from J, with 12 bases between. The CDR3 runs 14 residues. Here the CDR3 reads CASSVLTMGDTQYF. For the CDR3, the DNA is TGTGCCAGCAGCGTATTGACCATGGGGGATACGCAGTATTTT.

This chain joins TRBV5-1 and TRBJ2-2; a weak D match, TRBD1 (6 bases). Germline lookup yields CDR1 SGHRS and CDR2 YFSETQ. V shed 4 bases and J shed 5 bases, with 21 bases lying between them. This CDR3 spans 17 amino acids. The CDR3 sequence: CASSRSGRQGQTGELFF. In nucleotides, the CDR3 is TGCGCCAGCAGCCGATCCGGGCGGCAGGGGCAGACCGGGGAGCTGTTTTTT.

On this clone: Other DNA sequences in the sample encode the same CDR3. The chain has TRBV10-2 and TRBJ2-7; D uncertain. Germline V gene lookup returns CDR1 WSHSY and CDR2 SAAADI. This CDR3 is built from 13 residues. The V gene lost 1 base and the J gene lost 2 bases, with 6 bases spanning the gap. DNA of the CDR3: TGCGCCAGCAGTGAGTATCTGACCTACGAGCAGTACTTC. The encoded protein is CASSEYLTYEQYF.